Sequencing of this T cell receptor beta chain was carried out in a study of blood T cell repertoires in COVID-19 (TCRdb year 2020). As for the study more broadly: Samples from collaborators originated in the United States, Italy and Spain and spanned both the acute and convalescent phases of COVID-19. The material from the prospective study consisted of cDNA or gDNA derived from T cells, B-cell-depleted T cells, or PBMCs. The dataset comprised deeply sampled blood TCRbeta repertoires from subjects exposed to, actively infected with, or recovered from COVID-19. The repertoires were released in a freely available public database intended as a resource for research on the immune response to SARS-CoV-2. The samples were drawn from two sources: the first 160 participants of the ongoing ImmuneRACE study, and 1,254 subjects contributed by 6 global collaborators. A de-identified subject ID, COVID-19 status, age in years and sex were almost always included in the sample metadata. Where available, HLA class I and class II types were obtained from metadata supplied by the sample provider rather than from assay-based typing. Overall study outcomes, separate from this receptor: The amount of clinical and demographic metadata varied by source and participant and was provided uncurated.

With regard to this clone: No cognate antigen has been identified for it. The sample holds no much larger clone one base away, and base qualities are not on file. Other DNA sequences in the sample encode the same CDR3.

The collaborating institutions used their own protocols to collect whole blood in K2EDTA tubes. For TCRbeta analysis, collaborators shipped samples in one of three forms: frozen whole blood, isolated PBMCs, or DNA extracted from either of those sample types. Taken from the germline V gene (reference sequence), the CDR1 and CDR2 loops are LNHDA and SQIVND. The trim is 3 bases for V and 1 base for J, with a gap of 7 bases between the germline ends. The CDR3 holds 14 amino acids from the cysteine to the phenylalanine. The only DNA kept is the CDR3, 42 bases in frame from the first base. The immunoSEQ Assay, a bias-controlled multiplex PCR, was used to amplify TCRbeta CDR3 regions from genomic DNA. The authors' pipeline ran thus. Nucleated cell counts per sample were estimated from amplification of reference gene primers within the assay. To quantify the absolute abundance of each unique TCRbeta CDR3 rearrangement, sequence reads were collapsed and filtered. For each sample, productive Simpson clonality was calculated as the square root of Simpson's diversity index over productive rearrangements. TCRdb holds this immuneACCESS table with in-frame rearrangements only. Some clones are missing; in checked studies, unresolved V genes explain under half, and the rest has no known cause. V and J calls and clone size come straight from that table; D and trimming were deduced from the DNA. Within this sample are about half a million clones, with approximately 85% of them counted one time only. The top ten constitute about 3.2% of the sample.

The TCR comes from a human donor in a cohort sampled during active COVID-19. Sequenced input: peripheral blood. The chain uses TRBV19 and TRBJ1-3, with no confident D gene call. The DNA sequence is given as TGTGCCAGTAGTATCACGGGTTCTGGAAACACCATATATTTT. This codes for CASSITGSGNTIYF.